This entry describes one T cell receptor beta chain. Germline loops: CDR1 LGHNT, CDR2 FRNRAP. V was clipped by 5 bases and J by 2 bases, with 13 bases between them. This CDR3 spans 15 amino acids. The data belong to a study of T cells in Graves' hyperthyroidism and ophthalmopathy. The source material, RNA transcripts, was used to amplify TCR beta CDR3 regions. First-round RT-PCR targeting the TCR CDR3 was performed with the HTBI primer set. TCRdb re-analysed the multiplex PCR reads in MiXCR, keeping a single row per CDR3 protein. This sample has about 270,000 distinct CDR3 sequences, with about 20% found just once.

Specimen: blood. The chain employs TRBV12-5 and TRBJ1-5; D call uncertain. The sequence came from a man aged 30 to 45 with Graves' ophthalmopathy. The CDR3 here is CASGVAGSGNQPQHF. CDR3 DNA: TGTGCTAGTGGTGTGGCGGGGAGCGGCAATCAGCCCCAGCATTTT. The entire variable domain, with the rest obtained from reference TRBV12-5 and TRBJ1-5, is as follows: DARVTQTPRHKVTEMGQEVTMRCQPILGHNTVFWYRQTMMQGLELLAYFRNRAPLDDSGMPKDRFSAEMPDATLATLKIQPSEPRDSAVYFCASGVAGSGNQPQHFGDGTRLSIL.